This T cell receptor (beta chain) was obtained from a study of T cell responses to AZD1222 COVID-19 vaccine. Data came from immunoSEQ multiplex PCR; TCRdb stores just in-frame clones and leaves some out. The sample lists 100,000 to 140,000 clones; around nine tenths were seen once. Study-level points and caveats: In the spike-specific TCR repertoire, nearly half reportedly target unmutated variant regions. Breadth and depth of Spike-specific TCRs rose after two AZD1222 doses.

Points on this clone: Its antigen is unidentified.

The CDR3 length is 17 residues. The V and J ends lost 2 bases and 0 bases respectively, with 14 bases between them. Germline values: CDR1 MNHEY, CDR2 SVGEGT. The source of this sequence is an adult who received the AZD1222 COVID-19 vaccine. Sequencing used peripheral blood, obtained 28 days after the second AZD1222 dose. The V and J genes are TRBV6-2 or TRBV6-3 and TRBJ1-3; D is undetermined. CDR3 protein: CASSYLSAFFSGNTIYF. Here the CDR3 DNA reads TGTGCCAGCAGTTACCTGTCGGCATTCTTCTCTGGAAACACCATATATTTT.